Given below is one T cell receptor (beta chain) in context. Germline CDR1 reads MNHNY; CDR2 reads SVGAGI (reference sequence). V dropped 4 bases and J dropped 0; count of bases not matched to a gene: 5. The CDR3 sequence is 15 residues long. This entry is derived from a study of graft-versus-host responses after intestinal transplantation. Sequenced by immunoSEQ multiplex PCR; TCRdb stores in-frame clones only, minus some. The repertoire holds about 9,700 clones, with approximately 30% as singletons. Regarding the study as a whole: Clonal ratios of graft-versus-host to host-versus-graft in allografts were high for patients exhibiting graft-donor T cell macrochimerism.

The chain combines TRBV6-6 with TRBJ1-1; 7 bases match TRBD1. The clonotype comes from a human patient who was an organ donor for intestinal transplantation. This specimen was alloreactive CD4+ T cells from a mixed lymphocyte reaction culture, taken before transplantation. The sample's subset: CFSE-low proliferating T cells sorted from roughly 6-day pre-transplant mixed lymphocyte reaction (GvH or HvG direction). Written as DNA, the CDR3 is TGTGCCAGCAGTTCCCGACAGGGAATGAACACTGAAGCTTTCTTT. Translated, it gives CASSSRQGMNTEAFF.